These 12 T cell receptor beta chains originate from one sample sequenced in a study of blood T cell repertoires in COVID-19. The protocol was immunoSEQ multiplex PCR, while the TCRdb copy is restricted to in-frame clones and leaves out a portion. Of 70,000 to 80,000 clones listed, approximately 80% are singletons. Material: peripheral blood. The receptors here all came from a man older than 75 with acute or convalescent COVID-19.

The chain employs TRBV7-2 and TRBJ2-2, with D possibly being TRBD1 (6 bases). V lost 1 base and J lost 5, with 11 bases in between. In germline, CDR1 is SGHTA, CDR2 FQGNSA. The CDR3 sequence is 15 residues long. In nucleotides, the CDR3 is TGTGCCAGCAGCTTAGTATCGAGGGGGACCGGGGAGCTGTTTTTT. This codes for CASSLVSRGTGELFF.

The gene calls are TRBV24-1 and TRBJ1-5, with 7 bases that match TRBD1. CDR3 length: 16 residues. The ends lost 4 bases at V and 3 bases at J; junction bases unmatched: 8. Per germline, CDR1 KGHDR and CDR2 SFDVKD. CDR3 sequence: CATSDAGGLINQPQHF. CDR3 bases: TGTGCCACCAGTGACGCAGGGGGACTGATCAATCAGCCCCAGCATTTT.

In this sample, this clone turned up a few times. The V call is TRBV5-6, the J call TRBJ1-1; D is ambiguous. Trimming removed 4 bases from V and 6 bases from J, with 10 bases in between. CDR1 and CDR2 from the germline V gene are SGHDT and YYEEEE. There are 12 residues in the CDR3. This CDR3 is CASSPGWAEAFF. The CDR3 DNA follows: TGTGCCAGCAGCCCGGGGTGGGCTGAAGCTTTCTTT. The variable domain in full, completed from reference TRBV5-6 and TRBJ1-1, reads DAGVTQSPTHLIKTRGQQVTLRCSPKSGHDTVSWYQQALGQGPQFIFQYYEEEERQRGNFPDRFSGHQFPNYSSELNVNALLLGDSALYLCASSPGWAEAFFGQGTRLTVV.

The chain employs TRBV7-8 and TRBJ1-4; D remains unclear. V was clipped by 5 bases and J by 4 bases, with 11 bases between them. Germline V gene sequence: CDR1 SGHVS, CDR2 FQNEAQ. The CDR3 contains 14 residues. CDR3 DNA sequence: TGTGCCAGCAGCCTTCAGGCATTTAATGAAAAACTGTTTTTT. Translating gives CASSLQAFNEKLFF.

The rearrangement uses TRBV5-1 and TRBJ1-6, with 8 bases lining up with TRBD1. V lost 0 bases, J lost 7 bases, and 3 bases stayed unmatched. Germline CDR1 and CDR2: SGHRS and YFSETQ. This CDR3 comprises 15 residues. The chain's CDR3 is CASSLAGTGNSPLHF. DNA for the CDR3: TGCGCCAGCAGCTTGGCCGGGACAGGAAATTCACCCCTCCACTTT.

The chain couples TRBV7-3 to TRBJ2-1; 7 bases line up with TRBD2. Germline V gene data show CDR1 as SGHTA and CDR2 as FQGTGA. V lost 5 bases and J lost 8; bases outside the gene matches: 18. The CDR3 runs to 17 residues. The CDR3 DNA reads as TGTGCCAGCAGCGGACACCTTGGGAGGGGCTCGGGGGATGAGCAGTTCTTC. Residues: CASSGHLGRGSGDEQFF.

V and J are TRBV7-3 and TRBJ1-2; TRBD1 matches at 9 bases. There are 14 residues in the CDR3. Germline V lookup: CDR1 SGHTA, CDR2 FQGTGA. The V and J ends lost 0 bases and 6 bases, in that order; junction bases with no gene match: 2. CDR3 nucleotide sequence: TGTGCCAGCAGCTTAACCGGGACAGGGAATGGCTACACCTTC. Its translation is CASSLTGTGNGYTF. The variable domain in full, with the rest retrieved from reference TRBV7-3 and TRBJ1-2, is GAGVSQTPSNKVTEKGKYVELRCDPISGHTALYWYRQSLGQGPEFLIYFQGTGAADDSGLPNDRFFAVRPEGSVSTLKIQRTERGDSAVYLCASSLTGTGNGYTFGSGTRLTVV.

The V and J genes are TRBV19 and TRBJ1-2, with a possible D match to TRBD1 (5 bases). V lost 7 bases and J lost 5, with 26 bases in between. The germline CDR1 and CDR2 sequences are LNHDA and SQIVND (reference sequence). This CDR3 region has 17 residues. In nucleotides, the CDR3 is TGTGCCAGTAAAATGTTTGCAGGGATTGTAGGGTTTTATGGCTACACCTTC. Its translation: CASKMFAGIVGFYGYTF.

This clone has just a few counts. This sequence joins TRBV15 and TRBJ2-2; a possible D gene is TRBD1 (5 bases). V was cut by 0 bases and J by 5 bases, with 13 bases left in between. Per germline, CDR1 LNHNV and CDR2 YYDKDF (reference sequence). This CDR3 is built from 16 residues. The CDR3 region has the DNA TGTGCCACCAGCAGAGATCAGGGTAGTGGGACCGGGGAGCTGTTTTTT. It codes for CATSRDQGSGTGELFF.

This clone was seen a single time. The chain couples TRBV19 to TRBJ2-3; 8 positions agree with TRBD1. The CDR3 contains 16 residues. Trimming removed 3 bases from V and 1 base from J; junction bases left unmatched: 6. CDR1 and CDR2 (germline): LNHDA, SQIVND (reference sequence). CDR3 residues: CASSIPQGVGTDTQYF. The CDR3 coding sequence is TGTGCCAGTAGTATCCCACAGGGGGTCGGCACAGATACGCAGTATTTT.

The genes are TRBV27 and TRBJ2-5, with 9 bases lining up with TRBD2. The CDR3 loop spans 15 amino acids. The germline V gene has CDR1 MNHEY and CDR2 SMNVEV (reference sequence). V gave up 3 bases and J gave up 3 bases; unmatched junction bases: 5. The CDR3 coding sequence is TGTGCCAGCAGTTTCAAGCGGGGGGATGAAGAGACCCAGTACTTC. Its translation: CASSFKRGDEETQYF.

The chain has TRBV18 and TRBJ2-6; D perhaps matches TRBD2 (5 bases). From germline, CDR1 is KGHSH and CDR2 LQKENI. The CDR3 length is 16 residues. V lost 1 base, J lost 4 bases, and 11 bases lay in between. CDR3 in DNA: TGTGCCAGCTCACCACGTCTATCGGGGGGGGCCAACGTCCTGACTTTC. This translates into CASSPRLSGGANVLTF.